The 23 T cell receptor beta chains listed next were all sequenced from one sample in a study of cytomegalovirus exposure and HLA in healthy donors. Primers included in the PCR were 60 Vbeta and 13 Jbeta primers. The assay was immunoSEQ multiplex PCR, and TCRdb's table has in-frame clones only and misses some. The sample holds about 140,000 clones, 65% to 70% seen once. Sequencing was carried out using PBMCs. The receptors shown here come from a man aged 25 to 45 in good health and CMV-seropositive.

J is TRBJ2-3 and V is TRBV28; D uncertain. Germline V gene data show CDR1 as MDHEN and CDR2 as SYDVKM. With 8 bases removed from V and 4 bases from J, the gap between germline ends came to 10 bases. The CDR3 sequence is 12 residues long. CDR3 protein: CASRVSADTQYF. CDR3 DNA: TGTGCCAGCCGGGTCAGCGCAGATACGCAGTATTTT.

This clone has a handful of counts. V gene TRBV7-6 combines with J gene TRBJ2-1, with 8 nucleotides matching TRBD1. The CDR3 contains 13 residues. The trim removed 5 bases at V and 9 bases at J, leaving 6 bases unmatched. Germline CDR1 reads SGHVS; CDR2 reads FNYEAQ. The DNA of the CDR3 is TGTGCCAGCAGCCAGGGGGCTACCCGTGAGCAGTTCTTC. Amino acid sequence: CASSQGATREQFF.

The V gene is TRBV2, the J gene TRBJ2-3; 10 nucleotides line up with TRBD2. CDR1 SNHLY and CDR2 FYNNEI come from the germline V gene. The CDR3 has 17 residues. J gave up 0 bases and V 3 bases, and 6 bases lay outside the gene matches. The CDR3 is CASSDQASGGSTDTQYF. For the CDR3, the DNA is TGTGCCAGCAGTGACCAGGCTAGCGGGGGTAGCACAGATACGCAGTATTTT.

The CDR3 sequence: CASSSTGQPLDTQYF. The DNA of the CDR3 is TGTGCCAGCAGCTCGACGGGACAGCCCCTAGATACGCAGTATTTT. The V gene is TRBV7-6, the J gene TRBJ2-3; TRBD1 agrees at 7 bases. V trimming: 4 bases; J trimming: 5 bases; junction bases outside the gene matches: 9. The CDR3 is 15 residues long. Germline V gives CDR1 SGHVS, CDR2 FNYEAQ. The entire variable domain, with the rest obtained from reference TRBV7-6 and TRBJ2-3, is as follows: GAGVSQSPRYKVTKRGQDVALRCDPISGHVSLYWYRQALGQGPEFLTYFNYEAQQDKSGLPNDRFSAERPEGSISTLTIQRTEQRDSAMYRCASSSTGQPLDTQYFGPGTRLTVL.

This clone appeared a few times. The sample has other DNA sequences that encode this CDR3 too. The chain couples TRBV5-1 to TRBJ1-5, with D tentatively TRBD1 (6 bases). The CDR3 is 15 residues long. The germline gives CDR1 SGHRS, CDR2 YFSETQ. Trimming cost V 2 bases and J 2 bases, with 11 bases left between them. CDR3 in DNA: TGCGCCAGCAGCTTATCGGGGGGCGGCAATCAGCCCCAGCATTTT. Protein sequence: CASSLSGGGNQPQHF. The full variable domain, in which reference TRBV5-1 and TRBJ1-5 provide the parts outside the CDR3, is KAGVTQTPRYLIKTRGQQVTLSCSPISGHRSVSWYQQTPGQGLQFLFEYFSETQRNKGNFPGRFSGRQFSNSRSEMNVSTLELGDSALYLCASSLSGGGNQPQHFGDGTRLSIL.

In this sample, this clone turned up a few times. The DNA of the CDR3 is TGTGCCAGCAGCCCCACCCCCGAGCGATCCACTGAAGCTTTCTTT. It specifies CASSPTPERSTEAFF. This chain connects TRBV28 to TRBJ1-1; no reliable D call. Germline V gene lookup returns CDR1 MDHEN and CDR2 SYDVKM. This CDR3 is built from 15 residues. V lost 6 bases to trimming and J lost 4 bases, with 18 bases between them.

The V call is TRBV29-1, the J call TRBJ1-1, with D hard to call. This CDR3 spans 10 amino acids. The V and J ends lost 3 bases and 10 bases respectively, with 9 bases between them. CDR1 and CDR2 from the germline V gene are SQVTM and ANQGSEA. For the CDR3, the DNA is TGCAGCGTTGAGGTGCTAGCAGCTTTCTTT. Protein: CSVEVLAAFF.

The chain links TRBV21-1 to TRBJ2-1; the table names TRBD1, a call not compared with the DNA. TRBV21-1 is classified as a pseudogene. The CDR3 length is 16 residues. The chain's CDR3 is CASSNLWDRVFRQKFF. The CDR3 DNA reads TGTGCCAGCAGCAACCTATGGGACAGGGTTTTTCGCCAAAAGTTCTTC.

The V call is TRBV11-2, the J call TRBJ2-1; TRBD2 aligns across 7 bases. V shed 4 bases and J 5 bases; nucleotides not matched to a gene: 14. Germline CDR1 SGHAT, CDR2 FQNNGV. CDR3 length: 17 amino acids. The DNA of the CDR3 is TGTGCCAGCAGCTCCGGGACTACCGGGATAAGGGACAATGAGCAGTTCTTC. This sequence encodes CASSSGTTGIRDNEQFF.

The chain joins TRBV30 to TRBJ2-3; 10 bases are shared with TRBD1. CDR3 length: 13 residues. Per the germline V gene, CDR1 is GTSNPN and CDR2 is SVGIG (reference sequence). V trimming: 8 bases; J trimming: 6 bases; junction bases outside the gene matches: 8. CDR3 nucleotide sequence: TGTGCCATCGACAGGGGGCCAGAGGATACGCAGTATTTT. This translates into CAIDRGPEDTQYF.

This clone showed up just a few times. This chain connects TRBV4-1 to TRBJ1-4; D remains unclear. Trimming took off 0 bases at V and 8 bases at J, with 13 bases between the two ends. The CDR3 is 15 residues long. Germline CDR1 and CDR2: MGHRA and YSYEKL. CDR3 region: CASSQENVAPEKLFF. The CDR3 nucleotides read TGCGCCAGCAGCCAAGAGAACGTGGCACCGGAAAAACTGTTTTTT.

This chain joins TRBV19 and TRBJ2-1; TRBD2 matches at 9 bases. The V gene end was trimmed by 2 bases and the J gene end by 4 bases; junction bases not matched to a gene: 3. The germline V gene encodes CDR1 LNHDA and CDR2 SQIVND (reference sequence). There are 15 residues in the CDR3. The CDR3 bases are TGTGCCAGTAGTATAAAAGCGGGAGGATACAATGAGCAGTTCTTC. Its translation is CASSIKAGGYNEQFF.

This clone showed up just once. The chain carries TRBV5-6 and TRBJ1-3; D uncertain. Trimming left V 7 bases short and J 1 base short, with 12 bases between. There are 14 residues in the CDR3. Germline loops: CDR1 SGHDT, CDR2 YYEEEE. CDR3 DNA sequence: TGTGCCAGCTGCTATGCGGGTTCTGGAAACACCATATATTTT. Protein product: CASCYAGSGNTIYF.

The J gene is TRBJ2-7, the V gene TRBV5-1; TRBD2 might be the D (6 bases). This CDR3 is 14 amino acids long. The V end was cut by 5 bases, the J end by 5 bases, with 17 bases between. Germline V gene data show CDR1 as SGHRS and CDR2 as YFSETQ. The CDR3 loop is CASSFVGSLDEQYF. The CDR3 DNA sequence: TGCGCCAGCAGTTTTGTCGGGAGCTTAGACGAGCAGTACTTC.

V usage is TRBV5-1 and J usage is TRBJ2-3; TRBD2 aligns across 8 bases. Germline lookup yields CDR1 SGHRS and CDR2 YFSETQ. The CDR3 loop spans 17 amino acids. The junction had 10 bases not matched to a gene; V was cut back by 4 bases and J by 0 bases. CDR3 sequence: CASSTRFVAGSTDTQYF. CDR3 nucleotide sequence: TGCGCCAGCAGCACGAGGTTTGTAGCGGGAAGCACAGATACGCAGTATTTT.

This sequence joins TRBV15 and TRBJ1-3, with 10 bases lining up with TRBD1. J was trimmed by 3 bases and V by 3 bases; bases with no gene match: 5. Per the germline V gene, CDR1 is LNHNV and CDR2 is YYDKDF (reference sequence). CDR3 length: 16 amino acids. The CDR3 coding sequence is TGTGCCACCAGCAGCCGACAGGGGGCCGGTGGAAACACCATATATTTT. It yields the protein CATSSRQGAGGNTIYF. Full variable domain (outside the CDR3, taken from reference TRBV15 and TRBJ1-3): DAMVIQNPRYQVTQFGKPVTLSCSQTLNHNVMYWYQQKSSQAPKLLFHYYDKDFNNEADTPDNFQSRRPNTSFCFLDIRSPGLGDTAMYLCATSSRQGAGGNTIYFGEGSWLTVV.

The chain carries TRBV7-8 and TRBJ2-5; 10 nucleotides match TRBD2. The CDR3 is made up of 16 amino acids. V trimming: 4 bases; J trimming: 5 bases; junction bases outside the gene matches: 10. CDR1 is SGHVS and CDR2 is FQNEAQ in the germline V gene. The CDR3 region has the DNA TGTGCCAGCAGCTACTCTAGCGGGAGTCGGCTCGAGACCCAGTACTTC. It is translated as CASSYSSGSRLETQYF.

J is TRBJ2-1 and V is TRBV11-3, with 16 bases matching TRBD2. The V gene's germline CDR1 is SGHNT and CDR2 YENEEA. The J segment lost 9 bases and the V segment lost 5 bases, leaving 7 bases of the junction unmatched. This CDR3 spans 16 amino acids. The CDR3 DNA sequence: TGTGCCAGCAGCGGCGGGACTAGCGGGAGGGCCGGTGAGCAGTTCTTC. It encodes CASSGGTSGRAGEQFF.

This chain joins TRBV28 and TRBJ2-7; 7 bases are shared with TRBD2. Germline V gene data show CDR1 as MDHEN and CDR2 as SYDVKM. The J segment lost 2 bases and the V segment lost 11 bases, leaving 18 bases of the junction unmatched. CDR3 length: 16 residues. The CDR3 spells CAVTEGPSGVTYEQYF. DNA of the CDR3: TGTGCCGTGACGGAGGGCCCAAGCGGGGTGACCTACGAGCAGTACTTC.

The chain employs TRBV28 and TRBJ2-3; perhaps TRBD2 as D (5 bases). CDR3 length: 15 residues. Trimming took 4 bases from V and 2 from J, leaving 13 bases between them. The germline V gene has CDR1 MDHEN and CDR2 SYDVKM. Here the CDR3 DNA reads TGTGCCAGCAGTTCGCCGGGAAGTAACACAGATACGCAGTATTTT. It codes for CASSSPGSNTDTQYF.

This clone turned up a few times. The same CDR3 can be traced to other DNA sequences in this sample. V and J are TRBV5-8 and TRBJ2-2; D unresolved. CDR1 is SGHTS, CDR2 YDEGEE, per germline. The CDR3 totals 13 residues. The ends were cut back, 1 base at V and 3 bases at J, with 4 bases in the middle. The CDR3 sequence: CASSLSYTGELFF. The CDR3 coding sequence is TGTGCCAGCAGCTTGTCGTACACCGGGGAGCTGTTTTTT.

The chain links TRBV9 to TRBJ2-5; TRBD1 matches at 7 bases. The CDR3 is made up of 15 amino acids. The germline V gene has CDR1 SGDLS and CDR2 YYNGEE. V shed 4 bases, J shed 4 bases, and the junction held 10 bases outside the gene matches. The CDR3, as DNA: TGTGCCAGCAGCACACAGGGGCTCTGGGGAGAGACCCAGTACTTC. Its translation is CASSTQGLWGETQYF.

CDR3 protein: CASSLGTGVGGYTF. DNA for the CDR3: TGTGCCAGCAGTTTAGGGACAGGGGTTGGAGGCTACACCTTC. V and J are TRBV27 and TRBJ1-2; the match to TRBD1 covers 10 bases. This CDR3 spans 14 amino acids. After removal of 2 bases from V and 8 bases from J, the junction contained 5 bases not matched to a gene. Germline assignment: CDR1 MNHEY and CDR2 SMNVEV (reference sequence).